One sample yielded the 11 T cell receptor beta chains listed below, sequenced in a study of cytomegalovirus exposure and HLA in healthy donors. 13 Jbeta primers and 60 Vbeta primers were used for the PCR. The assay was immunoSEQ multiplex PCR, and TCRdb's table has in-frame clones only and misses some. The data hold about 38,000 clones, with about nine tenths observed a single time. Sequenced input: PBMCs. Receptor source: a middle-aged woman in good health and CMV-seropositive.

The rearrangement joins TRBV7-8 to TRBJ1-2; D gene ambiguous. With 2 bases removed from V and 3 bases from J, the gap between germline ends came to 13 bases. The germline V gene encodes CDR1 SGHVS and CDR2 FQNEAQ. There are 15 residues in the CDR3. The chain's CDR3 is CASSLRRQRDYGYTF. CDR3 DNA: TGTGCCAGCAGCTTAAGGAGGCAACGTGACTATGGCTACACCTTC.

The chain links TRBV19 to TRBJ1-1; tentatively, D is TRBD1 (5 bases). Between the trimmed V and J ends, which lost 7 bases and 2 bases, there was a span of 23 bases. The CDR3 length is 17 residues. CDR1 is LNHDA, CDR2 SQIVND, per germline (reference sequence). CDR3 nucleotides: TGTGCCAGTAACCCTGGATGGGGGGGAATGGTTAACACTGAAGCTTTCTTT. It codes for CASNPGWGGMVNTEAFF.

The chain joins TRBV4-3 to TRBJ2-1, with a tentative D call TRBD2 (7 bases). V lost 1 base, J lost 9 bases, and 22 bases lay in between. CDR3 length: 17 residues. Germline lookup yields CDR1 LGHNA and CDR2 YSLEER. The CDR3 DNA follows: TGCGCCAGCAGCCAAGGACCGGGCGGGGGCGCTCGTGGTGAGCAGTTCTTC. This codes for CASSQGPGGGARGEQFF.

The genes are TRBV5-8 and TRBJ2-5; 7 nucleotides agree with TRBD1. The better agreement between TRBJ2-7 and the DNA end casts doubt on the J call. The CDR3 loop spans 17 amino acids. Germline V gene sequence: CDR1 SGHTS, CDR2 YDEGEE. Here the CDR3 reads CASSLPRTGLSSYEQYF. DNA for the CDR3: TGTGCCAGCAGCTTGCCCCGGACAGGCCTAAGCTCCTACGAGCAGTACTTC.

The chain combines TRBV29-1 with TRBJ1-1; the match to TRBD1 covers 11 bases. CDR1 and CDR2 from the germline V gene are SQVTM and ANQGSEA. V dropped 7 bases and J dropped 3; count of bases not matched to a gene: 1. The CDR3 length is 12 residues. This CDR3 reads CSGGQGDTEAFF. Written as DNA, the CDR3 is TGCAGCGGGGGACAGGGGGACACTGAAGCTTTCTTT.

The J gene is TRBJ2-3, the V gene TRBV4-1; 9 nucleotides agree with TRBD1. The CDR3 has 14 amino acids. J gave up 4 bases and V 3 bases, and 2 bases lay outside the gene matches. The germline gives CDR1 MGHRA, CDR2 YSYEKL. CDR3 nucleotides: TGCGCCAGCAGCCAGACAGGGGGTGCAGATACGCAGTATTTT. It encodes CASSQTGGADTQYF.

V usage is TRBV5-4 and J usage is TRBJ2-3, with D possibly TRBD1 on 6 matching bases. The germline CDR1 and CDR2 sequences are SGHNT and YYREEE (reference sequence). The CDR3 has 13 residues. With 3 bases removed from V and 5 bases from J, the gap between germline ends came to 10 bases. The CDR3 coding sequence is TGTGCCAGCAGCTACCAACAGGGAGATACGCAGTATTTT. Encoded protein: CASSYQQGDTQYF.

The gene calls are TRBV28 and TRBJ1-5; tentatively, D is TRBD1 (5 bases). CDR3 size: 12 residues. Trimming took off 5 bases at V and 9 bases at J, with 11 bases between the two ends. CDR1 is MDHEN, CDR2 SYDVKM, per germline. This CDR3 reads CASSQTGWPQHF. In nucleotides, the CDR3 is TGTGCCAGCAGTCAAACAGGATGGCCCCAGCATTTT.

The J gene is TRBJ1-1, the V gene TRBV7-9; D gene unclear. Trimming shortened V by 2 bases and J by 4 bases, and 5 bases separated the two germline ends. Germline V lookup: CDR1 SEHNR, CDR2 FQNEAQ (reference sequence). The CDR3 extends over 12 amino acids. The CDR3 is CASSLLGTEAFF. CDR3 sequence (DNA): TGTGCCAGCAGCTTACTCGGCACTGAAGCTTTCTTT.

The V and J genes are TRBV4-3 and TRBJ2-7; D not resolved. V lost 5 bases and J 3 bases, leaving 8 bases between the germline ends. In germline, CDR1 is LGHNA, CDR2 YSLEER. The CDR3 loop spans 12 amino acids. The CDR3 loop is CASSFNGYEQYF. CDR3 in DNA: TGCGCCAGCAGCTTCAACGGCTACGAGCAGTACTTC.

This clone was detected only once. The rearrangement links TRBV6-5 to TRBJ2-5; D remains unclear. CDR3 length equals 14 residues. V was pared by 3 bases and J by 1 base, with 9 bases between. Per the germline V gene, CDR1 is MNHEY and CDR2 is SVGAGI. The CDR3: CASSYRGSQETQYF. CDR3 in DNA: TGTGCCAGCAGTTATCGCGGCAGCCAAGAGACCCAGTACTTC.